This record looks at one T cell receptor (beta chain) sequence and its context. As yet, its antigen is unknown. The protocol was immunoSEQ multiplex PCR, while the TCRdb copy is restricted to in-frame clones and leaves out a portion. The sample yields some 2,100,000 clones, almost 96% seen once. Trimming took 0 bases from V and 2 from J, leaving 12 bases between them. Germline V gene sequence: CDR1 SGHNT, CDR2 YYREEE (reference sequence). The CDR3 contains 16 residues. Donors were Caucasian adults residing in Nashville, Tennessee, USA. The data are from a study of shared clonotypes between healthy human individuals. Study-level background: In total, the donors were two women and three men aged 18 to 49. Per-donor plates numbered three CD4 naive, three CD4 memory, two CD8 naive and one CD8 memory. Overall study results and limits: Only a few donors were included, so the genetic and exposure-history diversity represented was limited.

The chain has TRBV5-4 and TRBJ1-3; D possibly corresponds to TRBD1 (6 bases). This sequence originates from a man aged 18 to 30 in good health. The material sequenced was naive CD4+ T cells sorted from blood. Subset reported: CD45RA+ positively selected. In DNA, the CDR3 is TGTGCCAGCAGCTTGGCCTCGGACAGCCCTGGAAACACCATATATTTT. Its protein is CASSLASDSPGNTIYF. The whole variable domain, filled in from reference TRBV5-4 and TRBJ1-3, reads ETGVTQSPTHLIKTRGQQVTLRCSSQSGHNTVSWYQQALGQGPQFIFQYYREEENGRGNFPPRFSGLQFPNYSSELNVNALELDDSALYLCASSLASDSPGNTIYFGEGSWLTVV.